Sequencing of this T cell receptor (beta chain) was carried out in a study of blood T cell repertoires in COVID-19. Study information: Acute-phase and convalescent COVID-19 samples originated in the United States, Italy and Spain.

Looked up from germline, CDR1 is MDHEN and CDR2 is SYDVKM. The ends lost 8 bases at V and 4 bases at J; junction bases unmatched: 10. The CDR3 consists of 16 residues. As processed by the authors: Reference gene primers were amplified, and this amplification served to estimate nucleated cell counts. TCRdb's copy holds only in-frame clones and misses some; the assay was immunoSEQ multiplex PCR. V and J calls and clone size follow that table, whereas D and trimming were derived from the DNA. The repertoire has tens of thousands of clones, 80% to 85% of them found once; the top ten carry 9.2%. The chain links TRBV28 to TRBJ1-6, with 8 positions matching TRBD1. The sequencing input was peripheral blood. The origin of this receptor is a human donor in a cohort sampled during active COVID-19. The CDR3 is CASGSTGGFYNSPLHF. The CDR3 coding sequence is TGTGCCAGCGGTTCAACAGGGGGGTTTTATAATTCACCCCTCCACTTT.